The 28 T cell receptor beta chains listed next were all sequenced from one sample in a study of persistence of HIV-infected CD4 T cells. An overlapping HIV-1 Gag peptide pool stimulated these cells at approximately 1 ug/peptide/mL. CD40L-negative CD69-negative CD45RO-high memory CD4+ T cells were sorted as populations depleted of antigen-responding cells. Their recognized antigens are unknown. The libraries were made with immunoSEQ version 4 in survey mode. Method: immunoSEQ multiplex PCR; TCRdb's copy keeps in-frame clones and lacks some. The sample shows more than 30,000 clones, 75% to 90% of them seen only once. The sequencing used cultured CD4+ T cells from PBMCs, collected from a patient who received antiretroviral therapy. All receptors come from an adult with HIV. The donor label of this sample is uncertain.

The gene calls are TRBV2 and TRBJ1-2; D is unresolved. CDR3 length: 10 amino acids. The germline V and J ends were trimmed by 11 bases and 7 bases, with 11 bases remaining between them. Per the germline V gene, CDR1 is SNHLY and CDR2 is FYNNEI. In DNA, the CDR3 is TGTGCCTACCGTGCAATTGGCTACACCTTC. Protein product: CAYRAIGYTF.

The chain couples TRBV6-5 to TRBJ1-1; TRBD1 might be the D (5 bases). Germline assignment: CDR1 MNHEY and CDR2 SVGAGI. V lost 0 bases and J lost 4, with 15 bases in between. The length of the CDR3 is 16 residues. CDR3 sequence reads: CASSYSGRVRGTEAFF. The CDR3 DNA reads as TGTGCCAGCAGTTACTCGGGCAGGGTAAGAGGCACTGAAGCTTTCTTT.

The rearrangement links TRBV5-4 to TRBJ1-6; D is unclear. CDR1 and CDR2 (germline): SGHNT, YYREEE (reference sequence). This CDR3 spans 12 amino acids. Trimming removed 3 bases at V and 7 bases at J, with 5 bases between. The CDR3, as DNA: TGTGCCAGCAGCTCCATAAATTCACCCCTCCACTTT. Translation: CASSSINSPLHF.

The chain employs TRBV5-1 and TRBJ2-3; 8 bases are a match to TRBD2. V gave up 3 bases and J gave up 0 bases; unmatched junction bases: 6. This CDR3 spans 16 amino acids. The germline V gene has CDR1 SGHRS and CDR2 YFSETQ. Here the CDR3 reads CASSWGASGSTDTQYF. The CDR3, as DNA: TGCGCCAGCAGCTGGGGGGCTAGCGGGAGCACAGATACGCAGTATTTT.

V is TRBV19 and J is TRBJ1-2; D perhaps matches TRBD1 (5 bases). This CDR3 spans 15 amino acids. The germline V gene encodes CDR1 LNHDA and CDR2 SQIVND (reference sequence). Trimming took 5 bases from V and 2 from J, leaving 15 bases between them. The chain's CDR3 is CASSPRGTANYGYTF. DNA of the CDR3: TGTGCCAGTAGTCCAAGAGGGACGGCCAACTATGGCTACACCTTC.

This clone was detected only once. The rearrangement joins TRBV7-9 to TRBJ2-2; D gene uncertain. CDR3 size: 15 residues. V was clipped by 4 bases and J by 1 base, with 10 bases between them. Germline-derived CDR1 and CDR2 are SEHNR and FQNEAQ (reference sequence). The CDR3 DNA is TGTGCCAGCAGCTCCTTGTCGATGAACACCGGGGAGCTGTTTTTT. It specifies CASSSLSMNTGELFF. Combining the CDR3 with reference TRBV7-9 and TRBJ2-2 gives the whole variable domain DTGVSQNPRHKITKRGQNVTFRCDPISEHNRLYWYRQTLGQGPEFLTYFQNEAQLEKSRLLSDRFSAERPKGSFSTLEIQRTEQGDSAMYLCASSSLSMNTGELFFGEGSRLTVL.

This clone was observed a single time. The chain has TRBV27 and TRBJ1-5; possible D gene TRBD1, 6 bases. The CDR3 contains 16 residues. CDR1 is MNHEY and CDR2 is SMNVEV in the germline V gene (reference sequence). V lost 6 bases and J 1 base, leaving 16 bases between the germline ends. CDR3 sequence reads: CASRGGTGQSNQPQHF. The DNA of the CDR3 is TGTGCCAGCAGAGGTGGAACCGGACAGAGCAATCAGCCCCAGCATTTT.

The chain joins TRBV6-1 to TRBJ1-1; possible D gene TRBD1, 5 bases. This CDR3 spans 14 amino acids. V lost 7 bases and J 4 bases, leaving 16 bases between the germline ends. Germline CDR1 is MNHNS and CDR2 is SASEGT. The DNA of the CDR3 is TGTGCCAGCACCCGCGGGGCAGAGAGCACTGAAGCTTTCTTT. It is translated as CASTRGAESTEAFF.

The chain is built from TRBV4-1 and TRBJ2-1, with 9 bases matching TRBD1. CDR3 length equals 15 residues. Germline V gene sequence: CDR1 MGHRA, CDR2 YSYEKL. V lost 1 base, J lost 7 bases, and 5 bases stayed unmatched. DNA of the CDR3: TGCGCCAGCAGCCAAGCTGGGACAGGGATGAATGAGCAGTTCTTC. Translation: CASSQAGTGMNEQFF.

This chain links TRBV19 with TRBJ1-5; 9 bases align to TRBD1. The V gene end was trimmed by 6 bases and the J gene end by 4 bases; junction bases not matched to a gene: 4. Germline V gene sequence: CDR1 LNHDA, CDR2 SQIVND (reference sequence). The CDR3 loop spans 14 amino acids. For the CDR3, the DNA is TGTGCCAGTAGAATTGGACAGGGGAATCAGCCCCAGCATTTT. Its translation: CASRIGQGNQPQHF.

V gene TRBV13 combines with J gene TRBJ2-1, with 9 nucleotides matching TRBD1. The CDR3 runs to 15 residues. CDR1 and CDR2 from the germline V gene are PRHDT and FYEKMQ (reference sequence). Losses at the gene ends were 2 bases for V and 8 bases for J; bases not matched to a gene: 7. CDR3 sequence (DNA): TGTGCCAGCAGCTTACAGCCGGGACAGGGCTATGAGCAGTTCTTC. This encodes CASSLQPGQGYEQFF.

The CDR3 here is CASNWGGGATDTQYF. The CDR3 DNA follows: TGTGCCAGCAATTGGGGAGGGGGTGCCACAGATACGCAGTATTTT. This rearrangement joins TRBV2 to TRBJ2-3, with D maybe TRBD2 (7 bases). V shed 7 bases and J shed 2 bases, with 16 bases lying between them. This CDR3 comprises 15 residues. Germline CDR1 is SNHLY and CDR2 is FYNNEI.

The gene calls are TRBV10-3 and TRBJ1-3; D is undetermined. Germline V CDR1 and CDR2: ENHRY, SYGVKD. The CDR3 has 15 amino acids. Trimming stripped 5 bases from V and 4 bases from J, with 15 bases between. CDR3 DNA sequence: TGTGCCATCAGTCCGCGGGTCGGACCAGGAAACACCATATATTTT. Amino acids: CAISPRVGPGNTIYF.

This clone showed up just a few times. V and J are TRBV30 and TRBJ1-3; D ambiguous. Germline assignment: CDR1 GTSNPN and CDR2 SVGIG (reference sequence). Trimming removed 0 bases from V and 7 bases from J, with 13 bases in between. The CDR3 is made up of 14 amino acids. CDR3 coding DNA: TGTGCCTGGAGTGTAATTGGGATGCTGAACACCATATATTTT. As protein: CAWSVIGMLNTIYF.

This chain joins TRBV12-5 and TRBJ1-3; D call uncertain. CDR1 is LGHNT and CDR2 is FRNRAP in the germline V gene. V shed 0 bases and J shed 3 bases, with 9 bases lying between them. The CDR3 is 15 amino acids. CDR3 protein: CASGLVGSLGNTIYF. CDR3 sequence (DNA): TGTGCTAGTGGTTTGGTAGGCAGCCTTGGAAACACCATATATTTT.

The table lists this clone with a few counts. The chain recombines TRBV5-1 with TRBJ1-2, with D tentatively TRBD1 (5 bases). Trimming shortened V by 0 bases and J by 1 base, and 13 bases separated the two germline ends. CDR1 and CDR2 from the germline V gene are SGHRS and YFSETQ. This CDR3 is 16 amino acids long. The chain's CDR3 is CASSLGQQNFNYGYTF. The CDR3 nucleotides are TGCGCCAGCAGCTTGGGACAGCAGAATTTTAACTATGGCTACACCTTC.

The chain recombines TRBV6-5 with TRBJ1-3; D is undetermined. The CDR3 is made up of 12 amino acids. V lost 7 bases and J lost 4, with 8 bases in between. The germline CDR1 and CDR2 sequences are MNHEY and SVGAGI. The CDR3 is CASMRAGNTIYF. The CDR3 bases are TGTGCCAGCATGAGGGCGGGAAACACCATATATTTT.

This clone was detected once. The V and J genes are TRBV24-1 and TRBJ2-5; TRBD1 aligns across 7 bases. The J segment lost 5 bases and the V segment lost 5 bases, leaving 10 bases of the junction unmatched. The germline V gene has CDR1 KGHDR and CDR2 SFDVKD. The CDR3 sequence is 15 residues long. CDR3 in amino acids: CATSASRTGPETQYF. CDR3 DNA sequence: TGTGCCACCAGTGCCTCTAGGACAGGCCCCGAGACCCAGTACTTC.

The rearrangement joins TRBV3-1 (or the pseudogene TRBV3-2) to TRBJ2-2; 10 bases map to TRBD1. J lost 3 bases, V lost 4 bases, and 5 bases had no gene match. Germline V gene sequence: CDR1 LGHDT, CDR2 YNNKEL (reference sequence). The CDR3 is 16 amino acids. The CDR3 here is CASSPGQGRHTGELFF. The CDR3 DNA reads as TGTGCCAGCAGCCCGGGACAGGGGAGGCACACCGGGGAGCTGTTTTTT.

The chain has TRBV5-4 and TRBJ2-2, with 8 nucleotides matching TRBD2. Trimming at V came to 0 bases and at J to 6 bases, leaving 10 bases not matched to a gene. This CDR3 is built from 17 residues. Germline V gene sequence: CDR1 SGHNT, CDR2 YYREEE (reference sequence). CDR3 in amino acids: CASSLARSGGPPGELFF. CDR3 coding DNA: TGTGCCAGCAGCTTGGCCCGATCGGGGGGGCCCCCCGGGGAGCTGTTTTTT.

Here the CDR3 reads CASSFTGRPLDEQYV. Here the CDR3 DNA reads TGTGCCAGCAGCTTTACTGGCCGACCTTTAGACGAGCAGTACGTC. The chain couples TRBV5-4 to TRBJ2-7; D unresolved. The germline V and J ends were trimmed by 2 bases and 5 bases, with 17 bases remaining between them. The CDR3 totals 15 residues. Germline V lookup: CDR1 SGHNT, CDR2 YYREEE (reference sequence).

The chain recombines TRBV2 with TRBJ1-1; D might be TRBD1 (6 bases). Between the trimmed V and J ends, which lost 6 bases and 8 bases, there was a span of 10 bases. This CDR3 is built from 11 residues. Germline V gene sequence: CDR1 SNHLY, CDR2 FYNNEI. The CDR3 region is CASRADREAFF. The CDR3, as DNA: TGTGCCAGCAGGGCTGACAGGGAAGCTTTCTTT.

The chain joins TRBV9 to TRBJ2-6; D perhaps matches TRBD1 (5 bases). The CDR3 runs to 16 residues. Trimming stripped 4 bases from V and 4 bases from J, with 15 bases between. The V gene's germline CDR1 is SGDLS and CDR2 YYNGEE. The CDR3 spells CASSPTRVAGANVLTF. DNA of the CDR3: TGTGCCAGCAGCCCAACCAGGGTGGCCGGGGCCAACGTCCTGACTTTC.

The chain combines TRBV6-5 with TRBJ2-5; no reliable D call. The length of the CDR3 is 16 residues. V was trimmed by 4 bases and J by 4 bases, leaving 19 bases between them. The V gene's germline CDR1 is MNHEY and CDR2 SVGAGI. This CDR3 is CASSLHRAPGPETQYF. CDR3 DNA: TGTGCCAGCAGTTTACACCGGGCCCCCGGTCCAGAGACCCAGTACTTC.

V usage is TRBV6-6 and J usage is TRBJ1-4, with D hard to call. The CDR3 contains 13 residues. V lost 5 bases, J lost 8 bases, and 12 bases lay in between. Germline V gives CDR1 MNHNY, CDR2 SVGAGI (reference sequence). The CDR3, as DNA: TGTGCCAGCAGTGCCCGGCCAGAGGAAAAACTGTTTTTT. Its translation is CASSARPEEKLFF.

There are a few counts of this clone. V and J are TRBV4-2 and TRBJ1-2, with D perhaps matching TRBD1 (6 bases). CDR1 and CDR2 (germline): LGHNA, YNFKEQ. The CDR3 runs 13 residues. Trimming removed 3 bases at V and 3 bases at J, with 8 bases between. CDR3 sequence reads: CASSQGQDYGYTF. For the CDR3, the DNA is TGTGCCAGCAGCCAGGGACAAGACTATGGCTACACCTTC.

The chain carries TRBV3-1 (or the pseudogene TRBV3-2) and TRBJ1-1; D is perhaps TRBD1 (6 bases). The CDR3 totals 12 residues. Per germline, CDR1 LGHDT and CDR2 YNNKEL (reference sequence). V was trimmed by 10 bases and J by 11 bases, leaving 20 bases between them. CDR3 coding DNA: TGTGCCACCCGAGAGGGGGAAGGTAGGGCTTTCTTT. Its translation: CATREGEGRAFF.

The table lists this clone with a count of one. V is TRBV7-8 and J is TRBJ1-6; D perhaps matches TRBD1 (5 bases). Germline V CDR1 and CDR2: SGHVS, FQNEAQ. The CDR3 has 17 residues. Trimming removed 1 base at V and 0 bases at J, with 10 bases between. The CDR3 loop reads CASSLDRGSSYNSPLHF. The CDR3 coding sequence is TGTGCCAGCAGCTTAGACCGGGGGAGCTCCTATAATTCACCCCTCCACTTT.